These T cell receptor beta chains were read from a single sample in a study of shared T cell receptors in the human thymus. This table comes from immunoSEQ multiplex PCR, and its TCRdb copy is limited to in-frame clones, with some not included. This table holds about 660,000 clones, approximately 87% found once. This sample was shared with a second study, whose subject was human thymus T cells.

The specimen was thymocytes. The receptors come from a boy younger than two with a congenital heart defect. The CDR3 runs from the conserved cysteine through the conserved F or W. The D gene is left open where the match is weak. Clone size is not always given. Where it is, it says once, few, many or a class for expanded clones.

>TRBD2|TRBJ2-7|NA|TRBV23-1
CASSLPTSGSYEQYF
TGCGCCAGCAGTCTGCCCACTAGCGGATCCTACGAGCAGTACTTC
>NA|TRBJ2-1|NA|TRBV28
CASSPILGSRNNEQFF
TGTGCCAGCAGTCCCATATTAGGGAGCAGGAACAATGAGCAGTTCTTC
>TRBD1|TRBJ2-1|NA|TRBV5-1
CASMAQGTFNEQFF
TGCGCCAGCATGGCACAGGGGACCTTCAATGAGCAGTTCTTC
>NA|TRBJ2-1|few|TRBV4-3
CASSQSSTRELRHEQFF
TGCGCCAGCAGCCAATCGTCAACCCGGGAGTTACGCCATGAGCAGTTCTTC
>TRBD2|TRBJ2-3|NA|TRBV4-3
CASSQEHESGSSDTQYF
TGCGCCAGCAGCCAAGAGCACGAGAGCGGGAGTTCTGATACGCAGTATTTT
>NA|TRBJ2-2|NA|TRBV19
CASSIERGLNTGELFF
TGTGCCAGTAGTATAGAAAGGGGACTGAACACCGGGGAGCTGTTTTTT
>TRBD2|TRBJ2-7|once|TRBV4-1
CASSQDLLADTYEQYF
TGCGCCAGCAGCCAAGATCTGCTAGCGGACACCTACGAGCAGTACTTC
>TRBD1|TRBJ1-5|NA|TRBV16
CASSQSEQGHYSNQPQHF
TGTGCCAGCAGCCAATCGGAACAGGGGCATTATAGCAATCAGCCCCAGCATTTT
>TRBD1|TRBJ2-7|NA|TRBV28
CASSSLTGGCRYEQYF
TGTGCCAGCAGTTCATTGACAGGGGGCTGTAGGTACGAGCAGTACTTC
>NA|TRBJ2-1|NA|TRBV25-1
CASSQTVYNEQFF
TGTGCCAGCAGTCAGACAGTCTACAATGAGCAGTTCTTC
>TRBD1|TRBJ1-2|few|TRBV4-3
CASSPTGGNYGYTF
TGCGCCAGCAGTCCTACAGGGGGTAACTATGGCTACACCTTC
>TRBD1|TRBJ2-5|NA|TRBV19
CASSRDRGKETQYF
TGTGCCAGTAGCAGGGACAGGGGAAAAGAGACCCAGTACTTC
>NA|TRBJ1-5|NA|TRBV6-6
CATKEGGDQPQHF
TGTGCCACGAAGGAGGGTGGGGATCAGCCCCAGCATTTT
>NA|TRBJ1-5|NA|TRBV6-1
CASSGGDSNQPQHF
TGTGCCAGCAGTGGGGGGGATAGCAATCAGCCCCAGCATTTT
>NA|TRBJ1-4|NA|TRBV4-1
CASSQGRRSTNEKLFF
TGCGCCAGCAGCCAGGGGCGACGGTCAACTAATGAAAAACTGTTTTTT
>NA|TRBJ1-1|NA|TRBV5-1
CASSCGAGNLSEAFF
TGCGCCAGCAGCTGTGGGGCGGGGAACCTCTCTGAAGCTTTCTTT
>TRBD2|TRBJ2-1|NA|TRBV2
CASSVRGGRGPNNEQFF
TGTGCCAGCAGTGTTAGGGGCGGGAGAGGTCCCAACAATGAGCAGTTCTTC
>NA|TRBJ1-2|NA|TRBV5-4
CASSLADRGPSYGYTF
TGTGCCAGCAGCTTGGCGGACAGAGGGCCATCCTATGGCTACACCTTC
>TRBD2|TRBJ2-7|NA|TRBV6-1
CASSEVGTTYEQYF
TGTGCCAGCAGTGAAGTGGGGACTACCTACGAGCAGTACTTC
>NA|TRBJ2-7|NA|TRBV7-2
CASSLATGSPYEQYF
TGTGCCAGCAGCTTAGCGACCGGGAGCCCCTACGAGCAGTACTTC
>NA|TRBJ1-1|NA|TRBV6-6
CASSYSDRSTEAFF
TGTGCCAGCAGTTACTCCGACAGGAGCACTGAAGCTTTCTTT
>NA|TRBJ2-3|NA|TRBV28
CASTGQPIPTQYF
TGTGCCAGCACCGGACAGCCTATTCCTACGCAGTATTTT
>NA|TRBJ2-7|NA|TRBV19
CASSTRDMSHEQYF
TGTGCCAGTAGTACCCGGGACATGTCCCACGAGCAGTACTTC
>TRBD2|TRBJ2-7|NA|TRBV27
CASSLRLAELYEQYF
TGTGCCAGCAGTTTAAGACTAGCGGAGCTCTACGAGCAGTACTTC
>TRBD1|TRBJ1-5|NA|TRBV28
CATLTGDGSNQPQHF
TGTGCCACCCTCACAGGGGACGGTAGCAATCAGCCCCAGCATTTT
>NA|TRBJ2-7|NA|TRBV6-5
CASSRDNFYEQYF
TGTGCCAGCAGCCGGGACAATTTCTACGAGCAGTACTTC
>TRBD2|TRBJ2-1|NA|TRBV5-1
CASRGVAGEEYNEQFF
TGCGCCAGCAGGGGTGTGGCGGGAGAAGAATACAATGAGCAGTTCTTC
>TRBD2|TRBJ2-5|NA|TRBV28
CASTRVWRLAGGRAQETQYF
TGTGCCAGCACAAGAGTCTGGAGACTAGCGGGAGGGAGGGCACAAGAGACCCAGTACTTC
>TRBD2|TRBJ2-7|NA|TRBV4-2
CASSQDPGLATYEQYF
TGTGCCAGCAGCCAAGACCCGGGACTAGCCACCTACGAGCAGTACTTC
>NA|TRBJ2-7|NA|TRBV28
CASSLSSIPNAGPVYEQYF
TGTGCCAGCAGTTTATCATCTATCCCCAACGCAGGGCCCGTCTACGAGCAGTACTTC
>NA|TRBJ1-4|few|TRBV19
CASTPHPDEKLFF
TGTGCCAGTACCCCCCACCCAGATGAAAAACTGTTTTTT
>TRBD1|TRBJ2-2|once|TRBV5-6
CASRDRGNTGELFF
TGTGCCAGTAGGGACAGGGGAAACACCGGGGAGCTGTTTTTT
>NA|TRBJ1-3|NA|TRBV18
CASSPGPLSGNTIYF
TGTGCCAGCTCACCGGGGCCCCTCTCTGGAAACACCATATATTTT
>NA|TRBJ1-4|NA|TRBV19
CASSIDSTGMLNEKLFF
TGTGCCAGTAGTATAGATTCGACAGGAATGCTAAATGAAAAACTGTTTTTT
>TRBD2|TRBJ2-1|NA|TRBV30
CACRLIAGEHEQFF
TGTGCCTGCCGACTAATAGCGGGAGAGCATGAGCAGTTCTTC
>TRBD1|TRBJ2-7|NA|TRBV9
CASSVGQGAKDEQYF
TGTGCCAGCAGCGTAGGTCAGGGGGCTAAGGACGAGCAGTACTTC
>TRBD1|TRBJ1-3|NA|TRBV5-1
CASSLGQGKGNTIYF
TGCGCCAGCAGCTTGGGACAGGGGAAAGGAAACACCATATATTTT
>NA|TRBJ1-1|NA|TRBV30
CAWSQGHREAFF
TGTGCCTGGAGTCAGGGACACCGAGAAGCTTTCTTT
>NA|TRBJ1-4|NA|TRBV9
CASSGRGFEKLFF
TGTGCCAGCAGCGGACGAGGCTTTGAAAAACTGTTTTTT
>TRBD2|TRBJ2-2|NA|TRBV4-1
CASSQKTSGPWGGELFF
TGCGCCAGCAGCCAGAAGACTAGCGGGCCCTGGGGCGGGGAGCTGTTTTTT
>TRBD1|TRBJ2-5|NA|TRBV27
CASSSEDRQETQYF
TGTGCCAGCAGTTCCGAGGACAGGCAAGAGACCCAGTACTTC
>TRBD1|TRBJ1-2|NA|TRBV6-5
CASSARTGTNYGYTF
TGTGCCAGCAGCGCCCGGACAGGGACAAACTATGGCTACACCTTC
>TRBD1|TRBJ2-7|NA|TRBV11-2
CASSSGGYEQYF
TGTGCCAGCAGCTCAGGGGGCTACGAGCAGTACTTC
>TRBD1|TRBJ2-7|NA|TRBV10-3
CATTNRDRGYEQYF
TGTGCCACCACGAACCGGGACAGGGGCTACGAGCAGTACTTC
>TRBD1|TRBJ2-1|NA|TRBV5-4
CASSALTGSNEQFF
TGTGCCAGCAGCGCCTTGACAGGGAGCAATGAGCAGTTCTTC
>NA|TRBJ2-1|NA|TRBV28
CASSLCIGQGLGIVQFF
TGTGCCAGCAGTTTATGCATCGGGCAGGGGCTGGGCATAGTGCAGTTCTTC
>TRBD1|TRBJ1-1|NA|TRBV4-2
CASSQSPGTGMNTEAFF
TGTGCCAGCAGCCAGAGTCCCGGGACAGGGATGAACACTGAAGCTTTCTTT
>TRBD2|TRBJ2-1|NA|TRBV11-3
CASSLVAGELGSYNEQFF
TGTGCCAGCAGCTTAGTAGCGGGAGAACTCGGCTCCTACAATGAGCAGTTCTTC
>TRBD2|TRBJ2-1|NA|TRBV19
CASSLTSGRRNEQFF
TGTGCCAGTAGCCTTACTAGCGGGAGAAGGAATGAGCAGTTCTTC
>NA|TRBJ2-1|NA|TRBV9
CASSGQGGYNEQFF
TGTGCCAGCAGCGGACAGGGAGGTTACAATGAGCAGTTCTTC
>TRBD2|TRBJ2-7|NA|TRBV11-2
CASSLVAGLAGEQYF
TGTGCCAGCAGCTTAGTCGCAGGACTAGCGGGAGAGCAGTACTTC
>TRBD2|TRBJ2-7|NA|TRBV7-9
CASSQGLAGSYEQYF
TGTGCCAGCAGCCAGGGACTAGCGGGGTCCTACGAGCAGTACTTC
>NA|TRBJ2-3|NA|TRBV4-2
CASSQDEVQGGTLTDTQYF
TGTGCCAGCAGCCAAGACGAGGTGCAGGGCGGGACCCTCACAGATACGCAGTATTTT
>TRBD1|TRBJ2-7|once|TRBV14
CASRGQGQTYYEQYF
TGTGCCAGCAGGGGACAGGGACAGACCTACTACGAGCAGTACTTC
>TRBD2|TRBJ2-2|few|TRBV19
CASSRRWGLAGDTGELFF
TGTGCCAGTAGTAGGAGGTGGGGACTAGCGGGAGACACCGGGGAGCTGTTTTTT
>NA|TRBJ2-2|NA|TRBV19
CASSIVSAGVGKGGTANTGELFF
TGTGCCAGTAGTATAGTGTCGGCAGGGGTTGGGAAAGGTGGGACGGCGAACACCGGGGAGCTGTTTTTT
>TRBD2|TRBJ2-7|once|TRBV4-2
CASSQGKGGTSGPSYEQYF
TGTGCCAGCAGCCAAGGAAAGGGAGGGACTAGCGGCCCCTCCTACGAGCAGTACTTC